A selection of T cell receptor beta chains follows, all from one sample in a study of STAT3 mutations in large granular lymphocyte leukemia. Using immunoSEQ multiplex PCR, the repertoire was profiled, and TCRdb retains in-frame clones only, with some absent. The data show approximately 42,000 clones, roughly 81% seen once. The sequencing input was PBMCs. The receptors shown here come from a human donor with T large granular lymphocyte leukemia. Some clones in this sample may be carry-over from other donors' samples. The CDR3 runs from the conserved cysteine through the conserved F or W. D genes are given only for firm matches. Clone size, where shown, is once, few, many, or a class for clones that have expanded.

len: 17; j_gene: TRBJ1-1; abundance: .; v_gene: TRBV4-3; d_gene: .; CDR3aa: CASSQRSWGVGGTEAFF; CDR3nt: TGCGCCAGCAGCCAAAGATCGTGGGGAGTCGGCGGCACTGAAGCTTTCTTT
len: 15; j_gene: TRBJ1-5; abundance: .; v_gene: TRBV15; d_gene: .; CDR3aa: CATSRDRAGNQPQHF; CDR3nt: TGTGCCACCAGCAGAGATAGGGCGGGCAATCAGCCCCAGCATTTT
len: 16; j_gene: TRBJ1-6; abundance: .; v_gene: TRBV4-3; d_gene: TRBD1; CDR3aa: CASSQRRDRLNSPLHF; CDR3nt: TGCGCCAGCAGCCAACGTAGGGACAGGTTGAATTCACCCCTCCACTTT
len: 14; j_gene: TRBJ2-3; abundance: .; v_gene: TRBV7-5; d_gene: .; CDR3aa: CPYDAVLSTDTQYF; CDR3nt: TGTCCCTACGACGCGGTCCTAAGCACAGATACGCAGTATTTT
len: 12; j_gene: TRBJ2-7; abundance: .; v_gene: TRBV28; d_gene: .; CDR3aa: CASSPGRYEQYF; CDR3nt: TGTGCCAGCAGCCCCGGTCGATACGAGCAGTACTTC
len: 15; j_gene: TRBJ2-4; abundance: once; v_gene: TRBV6-5; d_gene: .; CDR3aa: CASSSGSLAKNIQYF; CDR3nt: TGTGCCAGCAGTTCGGGGAGTTTGGCCAAAAACATTCAGTACTTC
len: 13; j_gene: TRBJ1-2; abundance: .; v_gene: TRBV11-2; d_gene: .; CDR3aa: CASSLGLDNGYTF; CDR3nt: TGTGCCAGCAGCTTAGGGTTGGACAATGGCTACACCTTC
len: 11; j_gene: TRBJ1-1; abundance: .; v_gene: TRBV28; d_gene: .; CDR3aa: CASTTILEAFF; CDR3nt: TGTGCCAGCACCACTATACTTGAAGCTTTCTTT
len: 15; j_gene: TRBJ1-6; abundance: .; v_gene: TRBV6-5; d_gene: .; CDR3aa: CASSYGGWNNSPLHF; CDR3nt: TGTGCCAGCAGTTACGGGGGCTGGAATAATTCACCCCTCCACTTT
len: 14; j_gene: TRBJ1-4; abundance: .; v_gene: TRBV11-2; d_gene: TRBD1; CDR3aa: CASSVDRGREKLFF; CDR3nt: TGTGCCAGCAGCGTGGACAGGGGCAGGGAAAAACTGTTTTTT
len: 15; j_gene: TRBJ2-3; abundance: .; v_gene: TRBV15; d_gene: TRBD2; CDR3aa: CATSRVSGAGDTQYF; CDR3nt: TGTGCCACCAGCAGAGTTAGCGGGGCGGGGGATACGCAGTATTTT
len: 14; j_gene: TRBJ2-7; abundance: .; v_gene: TRBV6-5; d_gene: .; CDR3aa: CASSTPSRITEQYF; CDR3nt: TGTGCCAGCAGTACCCCGAGTCGGATTACCGAGCAGTACTTC
len: 12; j_gene: TRBJ1-2; abundance: .; v_gene: TRBV6-5; d_gene: TRBD1; CDR3aa: CASRKQGEGYTF; CDR3nt: TGTGCCAGCAGGAAACAGGGGGAGGGCTACACCTTC
len: 14; j_gene: TRBJ2-3; abundance: .; v_gene: TRBV6-1; d_gene: .; CDR3aa: CASSESGHTDTQYF; CDR3nt: TGTGCCAGCAGTGAATCTGGGCATACAGATACGCAGTATTTT
len: 12; j_gene: TRBJ2-7; abundance: .; v_gene: TRBV6-1; d_gene: .; CDR3aa: CALSMEGNEQYF; CDR3nt: TGTGCCCTCTCGATGGAGGGCAACGAGCAGTACTTC
len: 11; j_gene: TRBJ1-1; abundance: .; v_gene: TRBV20-1; d_gene: .; CDR3aa: CSAGTGLRAFF; CDR3nt: TGCAGTGCCGGGACGGGGCTTAGAGCTTTCTTT
len: 14; j_gene: TRBJ2-7; abundance: .; v_gene: TRBV9; d_gene: .; CDR3aa: CASSVGPVAYEQYF; CDR3nt: TGTGCCAGCAGCGTAGGGCCAGTAGCCTACGAGCAGTACTTC
len: 16; j_gene: TRBJ1-2; abundance: .; v_gene: TRBV4-1; d_gene: .; CDR3aa: CASSQNIQEPNYGYTF; CDR3nt: TGCGCCAGCAGCCAAAATATACAGGAGCCTAACTATGGCTACACCTTC
len: 15; j_gene: TRBJ2-3; abundance: .; v_gene: TRBV7-9; d_gene: .; CDR3aa: CASSPPGWNTDTQYF; CDR3nt: TGTGCCAGCAGCCCCCCAGGGTGGAACACAGATACGCAGTATTTT
len: 15; j_gene: TRBJ2-5; abundance: .; v_gene: TRBV28; d_gene: TRBD1; CDR3aa: CASQSGGEGQETQYF; CDR3nt: TGTGCCAGCCAATCAGGGGGAGAAGGGCAAGAGACCCAGTACTTC
len: 15; j_gene: TRBJ2-7; abundance: .; v_gene: TRBV5-4; d_gene: .; CDR3aa: CASSLRQGTSYEQYF; CDR3nt: TGTGCCAGCAGCTTGCGCCAGGGGACCTCCTACGAGCAGTACTTC
len: 17; j_gene: TRBJ2-1; abundance: .; v_gene: TRBV13; d_gene: .; CDR3aa: CASSQPLVGAIYNEQFF; CDR3nt: TGTGCCAGCAGCCAACCCCTCGTGGGGGCGATTTACAATGAGCAGTTCTTC
len: 14; j_gene: TRBJ2-2; abundance: .; v_gene: TRBV19; d_gene: .; CDR3aa: CATGAGAFTGELFF; CDR3nt: TGTGCCACGGGGGCGGGGGCCTTCACCGGGGAGCTGTTTTTT
len: 15; j_gene: TRBJ2-3; abundance: .; v_gene: TRBV5-4; d_gene: .; CDR3aa: CASSLGGASTDTQYF; CDR3nt: TGTGCCAGCAGCTTGGGCGGAGCTAGCACAGATACGCAGTATTTT
len: 15; j_gene: TRBJ2-3; abundance: .; v_gene: TRBV9; d_gene: TRBD1; CDR3aa: CASSVYGQGADTQYF; CDR3nt: TGTGCCAGCAGCGTATACGGACAGGGGGCAGATACGCAGTATTTT
len: 14; j_gene: TRBJ2-1; abundance: .; v_gene: TRBV7-9; d_gene: TRBD2; CDR3aa: CASSSSGTPNEQFF; CDR3nt: TGTGCCAGCAGCTCAAGCGGGACTCCCAATGAGCAGTTCTTC
len: 12; j_gene: TRBJ1-4; abundance: .; v_gene: TRBV6-1; d_gene: .; CDR3aa: CASSEAGEKLFF; CDR3nt: TGTGCCAGCAGTGAAGCAGGGGAAAAACTGTTTTTT
len: 15; j_gene: TRBJ1-2; abundance: few; v_gene: TRBV9; d_gene: TRBD1; CDR3aa: CASSPRTGGTYGYTF; CDR3nt: TGTGCCAGCAGCCCTAGGACAGGGGGTACATATGGCTACACCTTC
len: 14; j_gene: TRBJ2-1; abundance: .; v_gene: TRBV29-1; d_gene: TRBD1; CDR3aa: CSGAGTGGYNEQFF; CDR3nt: TGCAGCGGAGCCGGGACAGGGGGTTACAATGAGCAGTTCTTC
len: 14; j_gene: TRBJ1-5; abundance: .; v_gene: TRBV10-2; d_gene: .; CDR3aa: CASSEIDYNQPQHF; CDR3nt: TGCGCCAGCAGTGAGATCGACTACAATCAGCCCCAGCATTTT
len: 16; j_gene: TRBJ1-3; abundance: .; v_gene: TRBV30; d_gene: .; CDR3aa: CTWRELGTGHGNTIYF; CDR3nt: TGTACCTGGAGGGAATTGGGCACAGGGCATGGAAACACCATATATTTT
len: 11; j_gene: TRBJ1-5; abundance: once; v_gene: TRBV19; d_gene: .; CDR3aa: CASSISGPQHF; CDR3nt: TGTGCCAGTAGTATAAGTGGGCCCCAGCATTTT
len: 14; j_gene: TRBJ1-2; abundance: .; v_gene: TRBV5-1; d_gene: TRBD1; CDR3aa: CASSLSGQAYGYTF; CDR3nt: TGCGCCAGCAGCCTCTCGGGACAGGCCTATGGCTACACCTTC
len: 13; j_gene: TRBJ1-6; abundance: .; v_gene: TRBV5-1; d_gene: TRBD1; CDR3aa: CASAGTANSPLHF; CDR3nt: TGCGCCAGCGCGGGGACAGCCAATTCACCCCTCCACTTT
len: 13; j_gene: TRBJ1-2; abundance: .; v_gene: TRBV11-2; d_gene: TRBD1; CDR3aa: CASSYGTGDGYTF; CDR3nt: TGTGCCAGCAGCTACGGGACAGGGGACGGCTACACCTTC
len: 15; j_gene: TRBJ1-3; abundance: .; v_gene: TRBV25-1; d_gene: .; CDR3aa: CASSRPGDSGNTIYF; CDR3nt: TGTGCCAGCAGTCGACCAGGGGACTCTGGAAACACCATATATTTT
len: 16; j_gene: TRBJ2-2; abundance: .; v_gene: TRBV11-2; d_gene: TRBD1; CDR3aa: CASSLGQGGSTGELFF; CDR3nt: TGTGCCAGCAGCTTAGGACAGGGGGGGAGTACCGGGGAGCTGTTTTTT
len: 11; j_gene: TRBJ1-1; abundance: .; v_gene: TRBV11-1; d_gene: .; CDR3aa: CASSDRLEAFF; CDR3nt: TGTGCCAGCAGCGACAGACTAGAGGCTTTCTTT
len: 14; j_gene: TRBJ1-1; abundance: .; v_gene: TRBV5-1; d_gene: .; CDR3aa: CASATQGTNTEAFF; CDR3nt: TGCGCCAGCGCGACCCAGGGGACGAACACTGAAGCTTTCTTT
len: 14; j_gene: TRBJ2-5; abundance: .; v_gene: TRBV9; d_gene: .; CDR3aa: CASSARRSPETQYF; CDR3nt: TGTGCCAGCAGCGCCCGACGTAGCCCTGAGACCCAGTACTTC
len: 13; j_gene: TRBJ2-6; abundance: .; v_gene: TRBV6-5; d_gene: .; CDR3aa: CASSPSEANVLTF; CDR3nt: TGTGCCAGCTCCCCATCAGAGGCCAACGTCCTGACTTTC
len: 14; j_gene: TRBJ2-7; abundance: .; v_gene: TRBV6-5; d_gene: .; CDR3aa: CASSQGYSSYEQYF; CDR3nt: TGTGCCAGCAGTCAGGGGTACTCGTCCTACGAGCAGTACTTC
len: 14; j_gene: TRBJ2-1; abundance: .; v_gene: TRBV28; d_gene: TRBD1; CDR3aa: CASSPDRGNNEQFF; CDR3nt: TGTGCCAGCAGCCCCGACAGGGGAAACAATGAGCAGTTCTTC
len: 17; j_gene: TRBJ2-1; abundance: .; v_gene: TRBV4-1; d_gene: .; CDR3aa: CASSPRGDRSSYNEQFF; CDR3nt: TGCGCCAGCAGCCCGCGAGGGGACCGTAGCTCCTACAATGAGCAGTTCTTC
len: 15; j_gene: TRBJ2-2; abundance: few; v_gene: TRBV18; d_gene: .; CDR3aa: CASSPGRTVTGELFF; CDR3nt: TGTGCCAGCTCACCAGGTCGGACGGTCACCGGGGAGCTGTTTTTT
len: 15; j_gene: TRBJ1-2; abundance: .; v_gene: TRBV9; d_gene: .; CDR3aa: CASSTRTVDNYGYTF; CDR3nt: TGTGCCAGCAGCACCCGGACGGTCGACAACTATGGCTACACCTTC
len: 15; j_gene: TRBJ1-4; abundance: .; v_gene: TRBV7-9; d_gene: .; CDR3aa: CASSLRGPTNEKLFF; CDR3nt: TGTGCCAGCAGCTTGAGAGGGCCAACTAATGAAAAACTGTTTTTT
len: 15; j_gene: TRBJ1-2; abundance: .; v_gene: TRBV15; d_gene: TRBD1; CDR3aa: CATSSYRQGTYGYTF; CDR3nt: TGTGCCACCAGCAGTTACCGACAGGGCACCTATGGCTACACCTTC
len: 14; j_gene: TRBJ1-6; abundance: .; v_gene: TRBV11-2; d_gene: .; CDR3aa: CASSVRDTNSPLHF; CDR3nt: TGTGCCAGCAGCGTCCGGGACACAAATTCACCCCTCCACTTT
len: 18; j_gene: TRBJ1-2; abundance: .; v_gene: TRBV25-1; d_gene: TRBD1; CDR3aa: CASSEWWTGAQSPYGYTF; CDR3nt: TGTGCCAGCAGTGAATGGTGGACAGGGGCCCAAAGCCCCTATGGCTACACCTTC
len: 15; j_gene: TRBJ2-5; abundance: .; v_gene: TRBV7-6; d_gene: TRBD1; CDR3aa: CASSLAGTGGKTQYF; CDR3nt: TGTGCCAGCAGCTTAGCGGGGACAGGGGGCAAGACCCAGTACTTC
len: 14; j_gene: TRBJ2-7; abundance: .; v_gene: TRBV25-1; d_gene: .; CDR3aa: CASSRSGGLNEQYF; CDR3nt: TGTGCCAGCAGTAGATCAGGGGGGTTAAACGAGCAGTACTTC
len: 14; j_gene: TRBJ1-6; abundance: .; v_gene: TRBV5-8; d_gene: .; CDR3aa: CASAPGPINSPLHF; CDR3nt: TGTGCCAGCGCTCCGGGACCCATTAATTCACCCCTCCACTTT
len: 16; j_gene: TRBJ2-7; abundance: .; v_gene: TRBV5-1; d_gene: .; CDR3aa: CASSSLGTPLSYEQYF; CDR3nt: TGCGCCAGCAGCTCGCTCGGGACACCCCTCTCCTACGAGCAGTACTTC
len: 15; j_gene: TRBJ1-6; abundance: .; v_gene: TRBV18; d_gene: .; CDR3aa: CASSPPQGLNSPLHF; CDR3nt: TGTGCCAGCTCACCACCGCAGGGGTTGAATTCACCCCTCCACTTT